This entry features one T cell receptor beta chain sequence. This specimen belongs to a study of early T cells in non-severe SARS-CoV-2 infection. V dropped 4 bases and J dropped 4; count of bases not matched to a gene: 6. The CDR3 consists of 14 residues. Germline lookup yields CDR1 SGHRS and CDR2 YFSETQ. The TCR library protocol was used to attach unique molecular identifiers. These identifiers were attached to individual cDNA molecules. TCRdb re-analysed the 5' RACE reads in MiXCR, keeping a single row per CDR3 protein. The table records about 50,000 distinct CDR3 sequences, roughly 9.3% of them present only once.

Material: whole blood. This chain joins TRBV5-1 and TRBJ2-5; 8 nucleotides align to TRBD1. This receptor was identified in an adult who was a healthcare worker with PCR-confirmed SARS-CoV-2 infection or an uninfected control (not recorded which). The CDR3 loop reads CASSTGQGLETQYF. The CDR3, as DNA: TGCGCCAGCAGCACTGGACAGGGACTAGAGACCCAGTACTTC.